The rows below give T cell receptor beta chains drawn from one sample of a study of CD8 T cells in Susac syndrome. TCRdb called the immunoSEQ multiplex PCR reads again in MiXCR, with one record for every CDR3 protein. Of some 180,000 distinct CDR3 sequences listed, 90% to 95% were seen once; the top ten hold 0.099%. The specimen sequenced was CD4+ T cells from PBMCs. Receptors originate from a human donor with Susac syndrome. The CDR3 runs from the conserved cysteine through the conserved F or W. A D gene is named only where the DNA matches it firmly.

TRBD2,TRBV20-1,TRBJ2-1,CSARSLAGVNEQFF,TGCAGTGCTAGGTCCCTAGCGGGAGTCAATGAGCAGTTCTTC
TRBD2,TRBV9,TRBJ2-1,CASIVASGTFNEQFF,TGTGCCAGCATCGTAGCGAGCGGGACCTTCAATGAGCAGTTCTTC
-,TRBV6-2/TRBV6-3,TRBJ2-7,CASSYRPGTSPYEQYF,TGTGCCAGCAGTTACCGGCCCGGGACTTCCCCCTACGAGCAGTACTTC
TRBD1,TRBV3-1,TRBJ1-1,CASSLGGGADTEAFF,TGTGCCAGCAGCCTCGGAGGGGGCGCGGACACTGAAGCTTTCTTT
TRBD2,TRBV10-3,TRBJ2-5,CAISESTSGQETQYF,TGTGCCATCAGTGAGTCAACTAGCGGGCAAGAGACCCAGTACTTC
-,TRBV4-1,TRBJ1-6,CASSQGTGRAPRNSPLHF,TGCGCCAGCAGCCAAGGCACGGGCAGGGCCCCTCGTAATTCACCCCTCCACTTT
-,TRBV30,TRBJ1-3,CAWSVGRISGNTIYF,TGTGCCTGGAGTGTAGGACGGATCTCTGGAAACACCATATATTTT
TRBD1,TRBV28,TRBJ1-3,CASSAGTEYSGNTIYF,TGTGCCAGCAGCGCCGGGACAGAGTACTCTGGAAACACCATATATTTT
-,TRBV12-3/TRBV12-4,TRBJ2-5,CASEDTQARTQYF,TGTGCCAGCGAGGACACCCAAGCAAGGACCCAGTACTTC
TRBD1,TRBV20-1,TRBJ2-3,CSARAPRGPEDTQYF,TGCAGTGCTAGAGCACCCAGGGGGCCCGAAGATACGCAGTATTTT
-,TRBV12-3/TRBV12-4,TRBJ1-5,CASSFLTNQPQHF,TGTGCCAGCAGTTTTTTGACGAATCAGCCCCAGCATTTT
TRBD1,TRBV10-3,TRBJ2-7,CAIRRDRRTYEQYF,TGTGCCATCAGGCGGGACAGGCGTACCTACGAGCAGTACTTC
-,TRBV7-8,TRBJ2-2,CASSLNSVTGELFF,TGTGCCAGCAGCTTAAATAGCGTTACCGGGGAGCTGTTTTTT
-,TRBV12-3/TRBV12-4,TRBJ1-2,CASSPSDVANYGYTF,TGTGCCAGCAGTCCCTCGGACGTAGCTAACTATGGCTACACCTTC